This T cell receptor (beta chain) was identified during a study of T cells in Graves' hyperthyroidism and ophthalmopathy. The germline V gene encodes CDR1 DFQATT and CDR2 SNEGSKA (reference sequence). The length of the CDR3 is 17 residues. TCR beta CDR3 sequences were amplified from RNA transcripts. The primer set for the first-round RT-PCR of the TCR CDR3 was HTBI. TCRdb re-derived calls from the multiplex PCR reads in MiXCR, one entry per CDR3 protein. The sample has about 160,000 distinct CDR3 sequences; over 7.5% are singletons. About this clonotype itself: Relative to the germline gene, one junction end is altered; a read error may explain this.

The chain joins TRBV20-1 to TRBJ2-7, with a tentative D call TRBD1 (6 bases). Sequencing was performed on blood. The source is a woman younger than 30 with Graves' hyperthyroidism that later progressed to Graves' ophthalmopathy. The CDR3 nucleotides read TGCGGTGCTAGGGAAAGAGCCGGGACACGGGGCAGGTACGAGCGGTACTTC. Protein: CGARERAGTRGRYERYF.